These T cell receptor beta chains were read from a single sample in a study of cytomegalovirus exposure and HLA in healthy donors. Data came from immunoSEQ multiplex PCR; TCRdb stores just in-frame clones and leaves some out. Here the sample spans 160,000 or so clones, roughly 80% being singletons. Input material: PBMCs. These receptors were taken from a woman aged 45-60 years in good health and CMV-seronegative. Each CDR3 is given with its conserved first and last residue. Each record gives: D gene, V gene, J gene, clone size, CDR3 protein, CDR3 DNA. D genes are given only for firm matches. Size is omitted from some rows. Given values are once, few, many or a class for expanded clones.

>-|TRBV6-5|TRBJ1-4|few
CASRTDSNEKLFF
TGTGCCAGCAGAACAGACAGTAATGAAAAACTGTTTTTT
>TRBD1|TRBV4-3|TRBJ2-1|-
CASSQEIGTGSNEQFF
TGCGCCAGCAGCCAAGAAATTGGGACAGGGTCTAATGAGCAGTTCTTC
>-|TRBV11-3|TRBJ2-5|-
CASSLVGAGRGETQYF
TGTGCCAGCAGCTTAGTGGGGGCAGGGAGGGGAGAGACCCAGTACTTC
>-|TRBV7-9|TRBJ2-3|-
CASSSGLITDTQYF
TGTGCCAGCAGCTCGGGACTTATAACAGATACGCAGTATTTT
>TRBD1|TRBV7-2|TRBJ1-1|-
CASSLGDRVMNTEAFF
TGTGCCAGCAGCTTAGGTGACAGGGTAATGAACACTGAAGCTTTCTTT
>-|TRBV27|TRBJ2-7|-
CASSRRRGPYEQYF
TGTGCCAGCAGCCGCCGGCGGGGCCCTTACGAGCAGTACTTC
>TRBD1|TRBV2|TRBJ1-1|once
CASSEVGTGNTEAFF
TGTGCCAGCAGTGAAGTCGGGACAGGTAACACTGAAGCTTTCTTT
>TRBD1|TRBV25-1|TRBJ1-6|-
CASSEGAGTGSSPPHF
TGTGCCAGCAGTGAAGGAGCAGGGACAGGGAGCTCACCCCCCCACTTT
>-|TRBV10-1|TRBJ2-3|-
CASSQVASDTQYF
TGCGCCAGCAGTCAGGTAGCGTCAGATACGCAGTATTTT
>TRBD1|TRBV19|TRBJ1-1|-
CASSIGTGNTEAFF
TGTGCCAGTAGTATTGGGACAGGGAACACTGAAGCTTTCTTT
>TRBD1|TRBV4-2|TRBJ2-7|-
CASSRMGQGSSYEQYF
TGTGCCAGCAGCCGGATGGGACAGGGGTCTTCTTACGAGCAGTACTTC
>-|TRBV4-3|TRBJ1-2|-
CASSQGGGTLGYGYTF
TGCGCCAGCAGCCAAGGGGGGGGTACCTTGGGCTATGGCTACACCTTC
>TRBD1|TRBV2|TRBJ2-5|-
CASPMTGVGETQYF
TGTGCCAGCCCCATGACAGGGGTGGGGGAGACCCAGTACTTC
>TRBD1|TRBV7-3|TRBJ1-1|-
CASSLDGTVNTEAFF
TGTGCCAGCAGCTTAGATGGGACAGTGAACACTGAAGCTTTCTTT
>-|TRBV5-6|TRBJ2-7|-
CASSFGGGTPYEQYF
TGTGCCAGCAGCTTTGGGGGAGGAACGCCCTACGAGCAGTACTTC
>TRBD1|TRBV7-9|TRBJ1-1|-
CASSSRTGLNTEAFF
TGTGCCAGCAGCTCCAGGACAGGACTGAACACTGAAGCTTTCTTT
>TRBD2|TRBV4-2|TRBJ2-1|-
CASKSLSGRYNEQFF
TGTGCCAGCAAATCCTTAAGCGGGAGATACAATGAGCAGTTCTTC
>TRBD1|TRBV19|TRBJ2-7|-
CASSFEGQGRSEQYF
TGTGCCAGTAGTTTTGAAGGACAGGGTAGGAGCGAGCAGTACTTC
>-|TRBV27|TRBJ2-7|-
CASSLLRVGEQYF
TGTGCCAGCAGTCTCCTCAGGGTGGGGGAGCAGTACTTC
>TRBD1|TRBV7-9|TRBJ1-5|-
CASSRDRGDQPQHF
TGTGCCAGCAGCCGGGACAGGGGGGACCAGCCCCAGCATTTT
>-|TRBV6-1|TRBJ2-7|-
CASSESPGVYEQYF
TGTGCCAGCAGTGAATCGCCGGGGGTCTACGAGCAGTACTTC
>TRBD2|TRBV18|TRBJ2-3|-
CASSPRLAGSTDTQYF
TGTGCCAGCTCACCACGACTAGCGGGAAGCACAGATACGCAGTATTTT
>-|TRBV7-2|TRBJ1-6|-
CASSFIGTSPLHF
TGTGCCAGCAGCTTCATTGGCACTTCACCCCTCCACTTT
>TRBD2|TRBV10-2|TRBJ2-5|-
CASIAAGGPGETQYF
TGCGCCAGCATAGCGGCGGGGGGGCCGGGAGAGACCCAGTACTTC
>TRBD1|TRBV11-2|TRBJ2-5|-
CASSLGVDRGETQYF
TGTGCCAGCAGCTTAGGGGTGGACAGGGGAGAGACCCAGTACTTC
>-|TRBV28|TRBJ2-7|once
CASSLGGNEQYF
TGTGCCAGCAGTTTAGGGGGGAACGAGCAGTACTTC
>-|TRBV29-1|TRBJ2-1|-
CSVVGGTYNEQFF
TGCAGCGTTGTGGGGGGAACCTACAATGAGCAGTTCTTC
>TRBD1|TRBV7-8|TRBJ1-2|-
CASSARGQAANYGYTF
TGTGCCAGCAGCGCCAGGGGGCAGGCTGCTAACTATGGCTACACCTTC
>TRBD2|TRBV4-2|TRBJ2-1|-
CASSQGVSGGPTGNEQFF
TGTGCCAGCAGCCAAGGGGTTAGCGGGGGGCCAACGGGGAATGAGCAGTTCTTC
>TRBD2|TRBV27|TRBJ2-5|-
CASSLSGGRVQETQYF
TGTGCCAGCAGTTTATCCGGTGGGAGGGTCCAAGAGACCCAGTACTTC
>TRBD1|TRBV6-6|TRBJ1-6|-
CASSSDRGKNSPLHF
TGTGCCAGCAGTTCCGACAGGGGGAAAAATTCACCCCTCCACTTT
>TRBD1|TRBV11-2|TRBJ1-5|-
CASSLGFGTGINQPQHF
TGTGCCAGCAGCTTAGGTTTTGGGACAGGGATTAATCAGCCCCAGCATTTT
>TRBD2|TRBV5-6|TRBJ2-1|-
CASSSGLAPGEGPQFF
TGTGCCAGCAGCTCGGGACTAGCCCCAGGTGAGGGCCCGCAGTTCTTC
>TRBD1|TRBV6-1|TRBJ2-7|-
CASRDREYSEQYF
TGTGCCTCCCGGGACAGGGAGTACTCCGAGCAGTACTTC
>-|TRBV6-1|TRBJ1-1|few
CASSSRDSSQAFF
TGTGCCAGCAGTTCACGAGACAGCTCCCAAGCTTTCTTT
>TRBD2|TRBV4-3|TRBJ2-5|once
CASSQEGTSGVVQYF
TGCGCCAGCAGCCAAGAAGGGACTAGCGGGGTCGTCCAGTACTTC
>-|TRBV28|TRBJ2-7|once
CASSLIGGGGGYEQYF
TGTGCCAGCAGTTTAATAGGCGGGGGAGGGGGCTACGAGCAGTACTTC
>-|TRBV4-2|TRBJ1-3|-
CASGTPGSGNTIYF
TGTGCCAGCGGTACACCGGGCTCTGGAAACACCATATATTTT
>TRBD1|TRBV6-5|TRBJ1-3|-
CASRTGGGNTIYF
TGTGCCAGCAGAACAGGGGGTGGAAACACCATATATTTT
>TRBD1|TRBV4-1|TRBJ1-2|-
CASSPRYETGDGYTF
TGCGCCAGCAGCCCAAGATATGAGACAGGGGATGGCTACACCTTC
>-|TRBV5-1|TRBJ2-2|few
CASSLGGGPNTGELFF
TGCGCCAGCAGCTTGGGAGGGGGACCGAACACCGGGGAGCTGTTTTTT
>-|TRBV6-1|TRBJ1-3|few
CASSEIYGNTIYF
TGTGCCAGCAGTGAAATTTATGGAAACACCATATATTTT
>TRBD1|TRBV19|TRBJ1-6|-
CASNAGQSYSPLHF
TGTGCCAGTAACGCGGGACAGAGTTATTCACCCCTCCACTTT
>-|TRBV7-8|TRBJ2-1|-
CASSLLASGRSYNEQFF
TGTGCCAGCAGCCTACTGGCAAGCGGGCGCTCCTACAATGAGCAGTTCTTC
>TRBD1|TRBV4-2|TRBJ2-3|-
CASSQAIGQGNTDTQYF
TGTGCCAGCAGCCAAGCGATAGGACAGGGAAACACAGATACGCAGTATTTT